These 23 T cell receptor beta chains came from one sample sequenced in a study of T cell responses to AZD1222 COVID-19 vaccine. Method: immunoSEQ multiplex PCR; TCRdb's copy keeps in-frame clones and lacks some. The repertoire includes under 95,000 clones, nearly 90% of them detected once, and approximately 9.1% sits in the top ten. Sequences were derived from peripheral blood, sampled on day 0 of AZD1222 vaccination. The receptors here all came from an adult in good health.

This clone occurred once. V gene TRBV27 combines with J gene TRBJ1-1; possibly TRBD1 for D (6 bases). V was clipped by 0 bases and J by 3 bases, with 14 bases between them. CDR1 is MNHEY and CDR2 is SMNVEV in the germline V gene (reference sequence). The CDR3 is 16 residues long. CDR3 coding DNA: TGTGCCAGCAGTTTATCGATAACCGGGGGCTACACTGAAGCTTTCTTT. Protein: CASSLSITGGYTEAFF.

The rearrangement joins TRBV10-3 to TRBJ1-2, with D hard to call. This CDR3 has 14 amino acids. Deletions cut 6 bases from V and 3 bases from J, with 14 bases between. Germline V CDR1 and CDR2: ENHRY, SYGVKD. The CDR3 region is CAISREKGYYGYTF. Written as DNA, the CDR3 is TGTGCCATCAGCCGGGAAAAAGGATACTATGGCTACACCTTC.

This chain connects TRBV9 to TRBJ1-1; D is ambiguous. The CDR3 has 18 residues. CDR1 and CDR2 from the germline V gene are SGDLS and YYNGEE. V gave up 0 bases and J gave up 1 base, with 19 bases separating them. The CDR3 nucleotides are TGTGCCAGCAGCGTAGGTACCGCGATACACACCACGAACACTGAAGCTTTCTTT. Translation: CASSVGTAIHTTNTEAFF.

The rearrangement links TRBV7-9 to TRBJ1-3, with D perhaps matching TRBD1 (5 bases). Germline V CDR1 and CDR2: SEHNR, FQNEAQ (reference sequence). This CDR3 is 13 amino acids long. V dropped 10 bases and J dropped 7 bases, with 17 bases sitting between them. The CDR3 here is CAIFGGGWNTIYF. The CDR3 nucleotides are TGTGCCATATTTGGTGGGGGTTGGAACACCATATATTTT.

The J gene is TRBJ1-5, the V gene TRBV2; possible D gene TRBD1, 6 bases. The CDR3 sequence is 14 residues long. CDR1 and CDR2 from the germline V gene are SNHLY and FYNNEI. V was cut by 3 bases and J by 5 bases, with 11 bases left in between. The CDR3: CASSDASGDQPQHF. The DNA of the CDR3 is TGTGCCAGCAGTGATGCGTCAGGGGATCAGCCCCAGCATTTT.

CDR3 sequence: CASSLDRDSFYEQYF. DNA for the CDR3: TGTGCCAGCAGCTTAGACCGGGACAGCTTCTACGAGCAGTACTTC. This chain connects TRBV7-2 to TRBJ2-7, with 7 bases lining up with TRBD1. V was clipped by 1 base and J by 3 bases; unmatched bases: 6. Looked up from germline, CDR1 is SGHTA and CDR2 is FQGNSA. The length of the CDR3 is 15 residues.

This clone was observed a few times. The CDR3, as DNA: TGTGCCAGCAGTGTCCGATACGGGGGAGAGACCCAGTACTTC. This encodes CASSVRYGGETQYF. J is TRBJ2-5 and V is TRBV2; D may be TRBD2 (6 bases). Germline V lookup: CDR1 SNHLY, CDR2 FYNNEI. The CDR3 is 14 residues long. V lost 4 bases, J lost 4 bases, and 13 bases lay in between.

V and J are TRBV5-1 and TRBJ1-6, with a weak D call TRBD1 (5 bases). CDR1 SGHRS and CDR2 YFSETQ come from the germline V gene. The V gene lost 3 bases and the J gene lost 10 bases, with 17 bases spanning the gap. The CDR3 is 15 residues long. Here the CDR3 reads CASSSWAGSESPLHF. The CDR3 bases are TGCGCCAGCAGCTCATGGGCAGGGAGCGAGTCACCCCTCCACTTT.

The rearrangement joins TRBV9 to TRBJ2-1; TRBD1 is a possible D gene (5 bases). CDR1 SGDLS and CDR2 YYNGEE come from the germline V gene. V was shortened by 0 bases and J by 5 bases, with 12 bases between the two germline ends. The CDR3 is 15 amino acids. CDR3 residues: CASSVGGRTHNEQFF. The DNA of the CDR3 is TGTGCCAGCAGCGTAGGGGGCAGGACCCACAATGAGCAGTTCTTC.

The V gene is TRBV7-9, the J gene TRBJ2-5; 7 bases are a match to TRBD1. Germline values: CDR1 SEHNR, CDR2 FQNEAQ (reference sequence). The J segment lost 2 bases and the V segment lost 5 bases, leaving 11 bases of the junction unmatched. The CDR3 runs 16 residues. The CDR3 DNA is TGTGCCAGCAGCCCCCCGGAACAGGGGCGGCAAGAGACCCAGTACTTC. Its protein is CASSPPEQGRQETQYF. The full variable domain, completed using reference TRBV7-9 and TRBJ2-5, is DTGVSQNPRHKITKRGQNVTFRCDPISEHNRLYWYRQTLGQGPEFLTYFQNEAQLEKSRLLSDRFSAERPKGSFSTLEIQRTEQGDSAMYLCASSPPEQGRQETQYFGPGTRLLVL.

The V and J genes are TRBV11-3 and TRBJ1-1, with D unresolved. Germline V gene sequence: CDR1 SGHNT, CDR2 YENEEA. This CDR3 is built from 12 residues. The ends were cut back, 8 bases at V and 2 bases at J, with 9 bases in the middle. Here the CDR3 reads CASWSANTEAFF. The CDR3 DNA reads as TGTGCCAGCTGGTCAGCCAACACTGAAGCTTTCTTT.

V gene TRBV7-2 combines with J gene TRBJ1-4, with 8 bases lining up with TRBD1. The ends lost 6 bases at V and 8 bases at J; junction bases unmatched: 8. The CDR3 extends over 14 amino acids. CDR1 SGHTA and CDR2 FQGNSA come from the germline V gene. CDR3 loop: CASRRTGGGEKLFF. The CDR3 nucleotides are TGTGCCAGCAGGAGAACAGGGGGAGGCGAAAAACTGTTTTTT.

Many counts were recorded for this clone. The chain uses TRBV3-1 (or the pseudogene TRBV3-2) and TRBJ2-6; no clear D gene. CDR3 size: 16 residues. Per germline, CDR1 LGHDT and CDR2 YNNKEL (reference sequence). Trimming shortened V by 1 base and J by 0 bases, and 7 bases separated the two germline ends. The CDR3 sequence: CASSQGADSGANVLTF. The CDR3, as DNA: TGTGCCAGCAGCCAAGGGGCCGACTCTGGGGCCAACGTCCTGACTTTC.

The rearrangement uses TRBV3-1 (or the pseudogene TRBV3-2) and TRBJ1-2; D is possibly TRBD1 (6 bases). CDR1 is LGHDT and CDR2 is YNNKEL in the germline V gene (reference sequence). The V end lost 5 bases, the J end lost 4 bases, and 14 bases lay between the germline ends. The CDR3 consists of 14 residues. In DNA form, the CDR3 reads TGTGCCAGCAGCACCCGGACAGCATTCTATGGCTACACCTTC. It specifies CASSTRTAFYGYTF.

The V gene is TRBV9, the J gene TRBJ2-2, with D unresolved. This CDR3 has 13 amino acids. Looked up from germline, CDR1 is SGDLS and CDR2 is YYNGEE. Trimming cost V 7 bases and J 1 base, with 8 bases left between them. The CDR3 nucleotides are TGTGCCAGCGCGGCAGGGAACACCGGGGAGCTGTTTTTT. Protein: CASAAGNTGELFF.

The V gene is TRBV9, the J gene TRBJ2-1, with 15 bases that match TRBD2. V lost 0 bases and J lost 7; bases outside the gene matches: 5. CDR3 size: 17 residues. The germline V gene encodes CDR1 SGDLS and CDR2 YYNGEE. CDR3 in DNA: TGTGCCAGCAGCGTAGGAGGTGGGACTAGCGGGGGGAATGAGCAGTTCTTC. It yields the protein CASSVGGGTSGGNEQFF.

The gene calls are TRBV4-1 and TRBJ2-1; no reliable D call. The germline V gene encodes CDR1 MGHRA and CDR2 YSYEKL. The V and J ends lost 0 bases and 3 bases respectively, with 6 bases between them. The CDR3 totals 14 residues. CDR3 region: CASSQDFVYNEQFF. DNA of the CDR3: TGCGCCAGCAGCCAAGATTTCGTCTACAATGAGCAGTTCTTC.

The chain recombines TRBV18 with TRBJ1-3, with TRBD1 as a possible D gene (5 bases). Germline V lookup: CDR1 KGHSH, CDR2 LQKENI. This CDR3 region has 17 residues. Trimming pared 2 bases from V and 2 bases from J, leaving 16 bases between. Here the CDR3 reads CASSPRQNMGAGNTIYF. CDR3 coding DNA: TGTGCCAGCTCACCAAGACAGAACATGGGGGCTGGAAACACCATATATTTT.

This chain joins TRBV3-1 (or the pseudogene TRBV3-2) and TRBJ1-3; the D is unclear. Between the trimmed V and J ends, which lost 4 bases and 0 bases, there was a span of 16 bases. The CDR3 is made up of 17 amino acids. CDR1 and CDR2 from the germline V gene are LGHDT and YNNKEL (reference sequence). CDR3 coding DNA: TGTGCCAGCAGCCGCACCTCCTGGAGCAGCTCTGGAAACACCATATATTTT. Translated: CASSRTSWSSSGNTIYF.

The rearrangement joins TRBV7-9 to TRBJ1-1; D is undetermined. This CDR3 has 11 amino acids. CDR1 and CDR2 (germline): SEHNR, FQNEAQ (reference sequence). V was trimmed by 5 bases and J by 5 bases, leaving 6 bases between them. DNA for the CDR3: TGTGCCAGCAGCCCTAGAACTGAAGCTTTCTTT. This translates into CASSPRTEAFF.

The J gene is TRBJ2-2, the V gene TRBV6-5; TRBD2 might be the D (5 bases). Trimming took off 6 bases at V and 8 bases at J, with 10 bases between the two ends. This CDR3 comprises 12 residues. The germline V gene encodes CDR1 MNHEY and CDR2 SVGAGI. The CDR3, as DNA: TGTGCCAGCAGGGGCGGGTTGGGGGAGCTGTTTTTT. Translated, it gives CASRGGLGELFF.

The chain has TRBV9 and TRBJ1-6, with TRBD1 as a possible D gene (5 bases). Germline loops: CDR1 SGDLS, CDR2 YYNGEE. This CDR3 has 17 amino acids. The V gene lost 3 bases and the J gene lost 10 bases, with 23 bases spanning the gap. CDR3 sequence reads: CASSAAGGAVSSSPLHF. DNA for the CDR3: TGTGCCAGCAGCGCCGCAGGAGGGGCCGTGTCCAGCTCACCCCTCCACTTT.

The rearrangement joins TRBV5-4 to TRBJ2-1; the D call may be TRBD1 or TRBD2 (6 bases each). Germline V gene sequence: CDR1 SGHNT, CDR2 YYREEE (reference sequence). V lost 0 bases to trimming and J lost 5 bases, with 12 bases between them. The CDR3 totals 15 residues. The CDR3 DNA reads TGTGCCAGCAGCTTGGATGGGGGGCGGAACAATGAGCAGTTCTTC. Protein product: CASSLDGGRNNEQFF.